This T cell receptor (beta chain) was observed in a study of blood T cell repertoires in COVID-19. As for the study in general: Sites in the United States, Italy and Spain provided acute and convalescent COVID-19 samples.

Germline V lookup: CDR1 GTSNPN, CDR2 SVGIG (reference sequence). J lost 8 bases, V lost 0 bases, and 1 base had no gene match. This CDR3 has 14 residues. Sequencing used immunoSEQ multiplex PCR; TCRdb keeps in-frame clones, though not all of them. The sample lists 270,000 or so clones; about nine tenths were seen once. Categorization into cohorts depended on clinical history that participants reported. The sequence was collected from a woman younger than 45 with acute COVID-19. This rearrangement joins TRBV30 to TRBJ1-6; 10 nucleotides align to TRBD1. Sequenced sample: PBMCs or T cells enriched from blood (not recorded which). The CDR3 protein is CAWSVGQGDSPLHF. In DNA, the CDR3 is TGTGCCTGGAGTGTAGGACAGGGGGATTCACCCCTCCACTTT.